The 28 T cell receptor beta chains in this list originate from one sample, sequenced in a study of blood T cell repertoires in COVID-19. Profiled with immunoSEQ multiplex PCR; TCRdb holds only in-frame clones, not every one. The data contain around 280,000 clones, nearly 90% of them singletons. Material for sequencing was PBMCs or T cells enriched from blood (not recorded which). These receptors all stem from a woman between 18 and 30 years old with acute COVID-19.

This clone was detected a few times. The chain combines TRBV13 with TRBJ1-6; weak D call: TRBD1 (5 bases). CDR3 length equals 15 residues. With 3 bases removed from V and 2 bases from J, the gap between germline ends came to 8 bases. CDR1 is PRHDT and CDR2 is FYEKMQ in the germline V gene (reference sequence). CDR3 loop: CASSLGQTYNSPLHF. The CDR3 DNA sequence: TGTGCCAGCAGCTTGGGGCAGACCTATAATTCACCCCTCCACTTT.

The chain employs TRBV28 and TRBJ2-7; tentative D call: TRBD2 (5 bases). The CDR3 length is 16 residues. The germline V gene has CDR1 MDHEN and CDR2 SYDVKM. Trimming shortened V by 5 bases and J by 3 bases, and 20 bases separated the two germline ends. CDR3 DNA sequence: TGTGCCAGCAGTCGGCCGATAGCCTCCGGGGACTACGAGCAGTACTTC. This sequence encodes CASSRPIASGDYEQYF.

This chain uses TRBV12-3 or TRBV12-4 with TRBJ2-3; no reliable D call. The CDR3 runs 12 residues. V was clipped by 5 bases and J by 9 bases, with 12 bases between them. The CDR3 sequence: CASSLTVETQYF. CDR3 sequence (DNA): TGTGCCAGCAGTCTGACTGTGGAGACGCAGTATTTT.

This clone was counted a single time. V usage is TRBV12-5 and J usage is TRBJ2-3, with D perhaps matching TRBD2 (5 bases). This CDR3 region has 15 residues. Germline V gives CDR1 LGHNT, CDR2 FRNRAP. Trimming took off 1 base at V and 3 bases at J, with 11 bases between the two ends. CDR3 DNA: TGTGCTAGTGGTTTGGGGGGAGTGGTTACAGATACGCAGTATTTT. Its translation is CASGLGGVVTDTQYF.

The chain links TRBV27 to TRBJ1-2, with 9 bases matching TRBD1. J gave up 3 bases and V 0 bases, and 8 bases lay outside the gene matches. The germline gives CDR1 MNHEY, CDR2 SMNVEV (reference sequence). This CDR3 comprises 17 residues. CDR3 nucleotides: TGTGCCAGCAGTTTATCCCCTTTGGGACAGGGAGACTATGGCTACACCTTC. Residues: CASSLSPLGQGDYGYTF.

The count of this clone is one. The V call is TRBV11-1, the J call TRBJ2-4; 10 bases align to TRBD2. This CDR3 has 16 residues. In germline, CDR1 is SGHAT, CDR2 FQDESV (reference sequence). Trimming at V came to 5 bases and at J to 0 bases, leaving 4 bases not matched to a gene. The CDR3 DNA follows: TGTGCCAGCAGCGCAGGACTAGCGGAAGCCAAAAACATTCAGTACTTC. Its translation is CASSAGLAEAKNIQYF.

CDR3 sequence: CASSYLDTEAFF. CDR3 nucleotides: TGTGCCAGCAGTTACCTAGACACTGAAGCTTTCTTT. The chain recombines TRBV6-6 with TRBJ1-1, with D uncertain. The CDR3 has 12 amino acids. Germline lookup yields CDR1 MNHNY and CDR2 SVGAGI (reference sequence). V was trimmed by 2 bases and J by 3 bases, leaving 4 bases between them.

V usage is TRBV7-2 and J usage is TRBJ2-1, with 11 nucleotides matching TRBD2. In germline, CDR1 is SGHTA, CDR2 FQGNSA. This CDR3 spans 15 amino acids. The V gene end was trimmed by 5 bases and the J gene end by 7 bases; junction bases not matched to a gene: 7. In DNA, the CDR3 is TGTGCCAGCAGCCCCATGGGACTAGCGGAAAATGAGCAGTTCTTC. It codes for CASSPMGLAENEQFF.

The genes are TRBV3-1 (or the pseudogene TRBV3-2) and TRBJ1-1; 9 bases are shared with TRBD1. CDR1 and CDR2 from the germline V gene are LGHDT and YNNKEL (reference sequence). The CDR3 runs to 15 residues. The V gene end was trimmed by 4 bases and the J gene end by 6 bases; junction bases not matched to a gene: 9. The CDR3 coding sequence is TGTGCCAGCAGCCCAATCGACAGGGGGACACCTGAAGCTTTCTTT. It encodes CASSPIDRGTPEAFF.

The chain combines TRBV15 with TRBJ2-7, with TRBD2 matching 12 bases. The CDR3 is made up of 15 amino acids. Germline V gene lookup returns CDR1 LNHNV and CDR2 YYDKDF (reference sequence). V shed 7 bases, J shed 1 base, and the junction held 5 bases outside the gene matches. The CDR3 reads CATTEGTSGSYEQYF. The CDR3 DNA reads TGTGCCACCACCGAGGGGACTAGCGGGTCCTACGAGCAGTACTTC.

The CDR3 loop reads CASSHVTAVLAGPVSYNEQFF. CDR3 sequence (DNA): TGCGCCAGCAGTCATGTGACGGCTGTACTAGCGGGACCGGTTTCCTACAATGAGCAGTTCTTC. The chain carries TRBV23-1 and TRBJ2-1; 10 bases fit TRBD2. TRBV23-1 is designated an ORF whose function remains uncertain. V lost 3 bases, J lost 1 base, and 18 bases stayed unmatched. The length of the CDR3 is 21 residues.

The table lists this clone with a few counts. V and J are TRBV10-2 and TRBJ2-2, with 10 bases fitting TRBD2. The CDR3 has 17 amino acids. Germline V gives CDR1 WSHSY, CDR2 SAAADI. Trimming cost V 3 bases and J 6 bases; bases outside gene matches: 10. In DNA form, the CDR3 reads TGCGCCAGCAGTGATTCGCTGGTAGCGGGAGGCCCCGGGGAGCTGTTTTTT. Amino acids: CASSDSLVAGGPGELFF.

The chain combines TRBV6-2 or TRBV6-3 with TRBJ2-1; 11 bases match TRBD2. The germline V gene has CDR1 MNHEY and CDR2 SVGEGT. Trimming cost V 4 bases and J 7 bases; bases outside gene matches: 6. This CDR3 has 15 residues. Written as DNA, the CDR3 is TGTGCCAGCAGTTTACTAGCGGGAGTTGGTAATGAGCAGTTCTTC. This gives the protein CASSLLAGVGNEQFF.

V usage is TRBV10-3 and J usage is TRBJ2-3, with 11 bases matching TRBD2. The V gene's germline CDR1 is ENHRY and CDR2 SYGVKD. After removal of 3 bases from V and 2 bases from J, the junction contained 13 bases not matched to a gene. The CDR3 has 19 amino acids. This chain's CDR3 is CAISDSTSGSGVVTDTQYF. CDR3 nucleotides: TGTGCCATCAGTGACTCAACTAGCGGGAGTGGGGTCGTCACAGATACGCAGTATTTT.

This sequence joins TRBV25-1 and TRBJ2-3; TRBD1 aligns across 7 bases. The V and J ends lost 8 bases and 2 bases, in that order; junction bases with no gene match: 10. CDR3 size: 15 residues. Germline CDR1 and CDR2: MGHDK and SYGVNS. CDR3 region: CASARTGYSTDTQYF. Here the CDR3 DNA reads TGTGCCAGCGCCCGGACAGGCTATTCCACAGATACGCAGTATTTT.

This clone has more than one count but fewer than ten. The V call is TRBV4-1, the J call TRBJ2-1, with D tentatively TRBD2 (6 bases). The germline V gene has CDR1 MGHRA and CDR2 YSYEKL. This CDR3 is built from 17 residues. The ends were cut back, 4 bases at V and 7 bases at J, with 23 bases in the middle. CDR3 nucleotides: TGCGCCAGCAGCCGAGGAGGGGTAGCTGTTTTAGGGAATGAGCAGTTCTTC. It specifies CASSRGGVAVLGNEQFF.

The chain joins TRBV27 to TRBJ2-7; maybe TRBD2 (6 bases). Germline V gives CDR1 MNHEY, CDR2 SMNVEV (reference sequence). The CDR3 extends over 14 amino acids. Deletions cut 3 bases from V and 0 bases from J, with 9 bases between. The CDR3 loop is CASSFGGLSYEQYF. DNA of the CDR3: TGTGCCAGCAGTTTCGGGGGTCTCTCCTACGAGCAGTACTTC.

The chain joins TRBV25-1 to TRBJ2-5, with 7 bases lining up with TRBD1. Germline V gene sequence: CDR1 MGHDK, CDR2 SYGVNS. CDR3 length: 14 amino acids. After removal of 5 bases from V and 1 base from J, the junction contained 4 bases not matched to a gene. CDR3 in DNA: TGTGCCAGCAGTTCCGCAGGGGGCCAAGAGACCCAGTACTTC. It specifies CASSSAGGQETQYF.

This chain's CDR3 is CSVGTSGYRETQYF. The DNA for the CDR3 is TGCAGCGTCGGGACTAGCGGCTACCGGGAGACCCAGTACTTC. The chain has TRBV29-1 and TRBJ2-5; TRBD2 agrees at 11 bases. The V gene end was trimmed by 6 bases and the J gene end by 5 bases; junction bases not matched to a gene: 8. The germline V gene encodes CDR1 SQVTM and CDR2 ANQGSEA. CDR3 length: 14 amino acids.

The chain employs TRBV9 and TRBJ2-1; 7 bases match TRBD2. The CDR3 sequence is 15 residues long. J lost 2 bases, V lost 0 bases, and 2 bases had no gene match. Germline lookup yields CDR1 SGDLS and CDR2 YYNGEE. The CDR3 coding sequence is TGTGCCAGCAGCGTAGATACTAGCGCCTACAATGAGCAGTTCTTC. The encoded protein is CASSVDTSAYNEQFF.

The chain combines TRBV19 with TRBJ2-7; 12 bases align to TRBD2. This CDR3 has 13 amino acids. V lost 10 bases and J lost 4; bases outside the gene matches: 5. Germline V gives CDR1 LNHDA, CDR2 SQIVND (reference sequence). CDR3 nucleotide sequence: TGTGCCACCGCGACTAGCGGGAGTTACGAGCAGTACTTC. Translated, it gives CATATSGSYEQYF.

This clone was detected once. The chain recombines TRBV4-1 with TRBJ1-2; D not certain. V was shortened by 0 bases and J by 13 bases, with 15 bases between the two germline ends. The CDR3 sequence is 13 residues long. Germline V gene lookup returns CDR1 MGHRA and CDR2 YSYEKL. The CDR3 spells CASSQEVPTAGTF. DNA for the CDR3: TGCGCCAGCAGCCAAGAAGTTCCTACCGCGGGCACCTTC.

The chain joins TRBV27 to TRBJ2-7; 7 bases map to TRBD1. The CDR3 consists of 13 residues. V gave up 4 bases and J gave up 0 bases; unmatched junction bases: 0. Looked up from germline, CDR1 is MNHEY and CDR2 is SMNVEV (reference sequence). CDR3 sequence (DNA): TGTGCCAGCAGTTACAGGGGCTCCTACGAGCAGTACTTC. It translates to CASSYRGSYEQYF.

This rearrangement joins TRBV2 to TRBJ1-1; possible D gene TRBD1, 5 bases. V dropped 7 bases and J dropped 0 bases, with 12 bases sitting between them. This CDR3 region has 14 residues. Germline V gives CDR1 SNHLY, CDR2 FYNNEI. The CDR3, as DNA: TGTGCCAGCACCAGGGCGGACATGAACACTGAAGCTTTCTTT. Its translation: CASTRADMNTEAFF.

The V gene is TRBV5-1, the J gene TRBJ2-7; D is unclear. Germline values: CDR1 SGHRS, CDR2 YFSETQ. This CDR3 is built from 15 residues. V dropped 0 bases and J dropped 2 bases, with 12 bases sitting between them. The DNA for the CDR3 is TGCGCCAGCAGCTTGGAGGCGGTTCAAGCCTACGAGCAGTACTTC. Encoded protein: CASSLEAVQAYEQYF. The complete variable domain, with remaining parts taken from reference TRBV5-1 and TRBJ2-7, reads KAGVTQTPRYLIKTRGQQVTLSCSPISGHRSVSWYQQTPGQGLQFLFEYFSETQRNKGNFPGRFSGRQFSNSRSEMNVSTLELGDSALYLCASSLEAVQAYEQYFGPGTRLTVT.

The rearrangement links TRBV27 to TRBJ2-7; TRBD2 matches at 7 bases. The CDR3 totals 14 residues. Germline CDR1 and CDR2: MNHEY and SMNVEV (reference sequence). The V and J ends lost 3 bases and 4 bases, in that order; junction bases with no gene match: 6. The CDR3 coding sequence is TGTGCCAGCAGTTTGAGCGGGGAAAAGTACGAGCAGTACTTC. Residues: CASSLSGEKYEQYF.

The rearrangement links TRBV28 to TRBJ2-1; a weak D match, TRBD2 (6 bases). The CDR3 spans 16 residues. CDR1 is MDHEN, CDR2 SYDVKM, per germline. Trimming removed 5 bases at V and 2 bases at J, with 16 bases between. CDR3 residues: CASSPFSGNPYNEQFF. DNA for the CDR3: TGTGCCAGCAGTCCCTTTAGCGGAAATCCCTACAATGAGCAGTTCTTC.

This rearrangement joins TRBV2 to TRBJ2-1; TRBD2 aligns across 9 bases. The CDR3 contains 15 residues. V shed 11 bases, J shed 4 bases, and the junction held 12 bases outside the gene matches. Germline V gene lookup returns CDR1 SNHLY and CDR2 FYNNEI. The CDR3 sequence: CACEAGGVPYNEQFF. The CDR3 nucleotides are TGTGCCTGTGAAGCGGGGGGAGTTCCGTACAATGAGCAGTTCTTC. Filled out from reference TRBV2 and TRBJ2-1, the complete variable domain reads EPEVTQTPSHQVTQMGQEVILRCVPISNHLYFYWYRQILGQKVEFLVSFYNNEISEKSEIFDDQFSVERPDGSNFTLKIRSTKLEDSAMYFCACEAGGVPYNEQFFGPGTRLTVL.